This T cell receptor (beta chain) is from a study of T-cell reconstitution after alpha-beta-depleted transplantation in children. Trimming cost V 4 bases and J 1 base, with 7 bases left between them. This CDR3 spans 14 amino acids. This clonotype turned up a few times. Unique molecular identifiers were incorporated into the prepared TCRbeta library. TCRdb analysed the PCR reads with MiXCR anew, one entry per CDR3 protein. The sample has about 210,000 distinct CDR3 sequences; roughly 15% are singletons. The chain carries TRBV12-3 or TRBV12-4 and TRBJ2-2, with D unresolved. The clonotype comes from a male patient aged 2-9 years who had a stem cell transplant for acute lymphoblastic leukemia, so the T cells may come from the graft donor. This specimen was PBMCs, mostly from graft donor cells, taken 360 days after TCRalphabeta/CD19-depleted stem cell transplant. In DNA form, the CDR3 reads TGTGCCAGCAGTTCGAGGATGAACACCGGGGAGCTGTTTTTT. This sequence encodes CASSSRMNTGELFF.